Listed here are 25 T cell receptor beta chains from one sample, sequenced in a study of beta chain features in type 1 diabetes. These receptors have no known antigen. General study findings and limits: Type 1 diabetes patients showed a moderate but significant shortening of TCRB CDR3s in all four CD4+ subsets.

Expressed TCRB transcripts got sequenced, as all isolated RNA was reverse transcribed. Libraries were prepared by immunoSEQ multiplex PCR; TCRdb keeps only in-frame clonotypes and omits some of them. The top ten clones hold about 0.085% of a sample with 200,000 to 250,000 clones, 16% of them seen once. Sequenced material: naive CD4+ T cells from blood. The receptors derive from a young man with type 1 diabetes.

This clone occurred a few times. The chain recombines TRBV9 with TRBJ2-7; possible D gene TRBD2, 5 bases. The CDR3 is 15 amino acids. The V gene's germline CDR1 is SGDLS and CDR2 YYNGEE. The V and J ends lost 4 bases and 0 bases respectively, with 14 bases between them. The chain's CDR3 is CASSPRVASSYEQYF. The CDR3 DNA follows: TGTGCCAGCAGCCCCCGGGTAGCGAGCTCCTACGAGCAGTACTTC. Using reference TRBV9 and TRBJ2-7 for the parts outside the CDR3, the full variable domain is DSGVTQTPKHLITATGQRVTLRCSPRSGDLSVYWYQQSLDQGLQFLIQYYNGEERAKGNILERFSAQQFPDLHSELNLSSLELGDSALYFCASSPRVASSYEQYFGPGTRLTVT.

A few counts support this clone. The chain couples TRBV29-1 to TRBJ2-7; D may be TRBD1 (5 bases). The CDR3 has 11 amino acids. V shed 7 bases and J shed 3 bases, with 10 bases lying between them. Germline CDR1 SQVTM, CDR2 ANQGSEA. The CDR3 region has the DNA TGCAGCGAACAGGCTCGCTACGAGCAGTACTTC. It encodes CSEQARYEQYF.

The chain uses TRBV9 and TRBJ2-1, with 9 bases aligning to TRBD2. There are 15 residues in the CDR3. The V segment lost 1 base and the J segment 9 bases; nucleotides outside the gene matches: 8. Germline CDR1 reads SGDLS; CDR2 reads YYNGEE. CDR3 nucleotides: TGTGCCAGCAGCGTAATGGCTAGCGGGACTGTTGAGCAGTTCTTC. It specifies CASSVMASGTVEQFF.

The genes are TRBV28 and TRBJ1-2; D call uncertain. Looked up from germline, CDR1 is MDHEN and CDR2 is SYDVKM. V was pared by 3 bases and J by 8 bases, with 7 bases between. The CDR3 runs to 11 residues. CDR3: CASSLLEGYTF. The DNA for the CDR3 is TGTGCCAGCAGTTTGTTAGAAGGCTACACCTTC.

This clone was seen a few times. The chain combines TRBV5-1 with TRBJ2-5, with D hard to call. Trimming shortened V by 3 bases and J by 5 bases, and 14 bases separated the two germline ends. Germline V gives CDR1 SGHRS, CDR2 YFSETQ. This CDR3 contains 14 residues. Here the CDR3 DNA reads TGCGCCAGCAGCTCACTTGGGAAGGGTGAGACCCAGTACTTC. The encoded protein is CASSSLGKGETQYF.

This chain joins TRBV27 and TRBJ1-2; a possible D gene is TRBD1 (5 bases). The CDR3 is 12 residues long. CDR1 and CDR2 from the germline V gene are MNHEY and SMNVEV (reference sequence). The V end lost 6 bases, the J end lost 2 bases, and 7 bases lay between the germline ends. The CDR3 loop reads CASRRQNYGYTF. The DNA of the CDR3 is TGTGCCAGCAGACGACAGAACTATGGCTACACCTTC.

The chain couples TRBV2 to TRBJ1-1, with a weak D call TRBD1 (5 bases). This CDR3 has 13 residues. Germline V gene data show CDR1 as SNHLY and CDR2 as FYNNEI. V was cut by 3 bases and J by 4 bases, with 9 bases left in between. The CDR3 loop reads CASSDRAGTEAFF. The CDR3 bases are TGTGCCAGCAGTGACAGGGCTGGCACTGAAGCTTTCTTT. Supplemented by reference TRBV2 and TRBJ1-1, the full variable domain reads EPEVTQTPSHQVTQMGQEVILRCVPISNHLYFYWYRQILGQKVEFLVSFYNNEISEKSEIFDDQFSVERPDGSNFTLKIRSTKLEDSAMYFCASSDRAGTEAFFGQGTRLTVV.

The CDR3 sequence is CASSGDRDIMNTEAFF. CDR3 sequence (DNA): TGTGCCAGCAGCGGGGACAGGGACATAATGAACACTGAAGCTTTCTTT. The chain uses TRBV7-2 and TRBJ1-1, with TRBD1 identical over 9 bases. In germline, CDR1 is SGHTA, CDR2 FQGNSA. This CDR3 contains 16 residues. Germline trimming cut 5 bases from V and 0 bases from J; bases unmatched to any gene: 7.

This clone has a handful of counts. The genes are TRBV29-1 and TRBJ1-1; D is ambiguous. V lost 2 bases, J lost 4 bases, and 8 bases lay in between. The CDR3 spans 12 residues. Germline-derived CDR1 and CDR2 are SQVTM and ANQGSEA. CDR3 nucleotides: TGCAGCGTTGAAATACTGGGCACTGAAGCTTTCTTT. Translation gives CSVEILGTEAFF.

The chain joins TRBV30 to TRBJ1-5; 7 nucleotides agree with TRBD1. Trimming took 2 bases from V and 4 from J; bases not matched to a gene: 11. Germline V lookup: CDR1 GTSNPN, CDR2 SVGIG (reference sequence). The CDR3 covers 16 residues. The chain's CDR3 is CAWSLGGRKINQPQHF. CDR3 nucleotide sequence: TGTGCCTGGAGTTTAGGGGGCCGAAAAATTAATCAGCCCCAGCATTTT.

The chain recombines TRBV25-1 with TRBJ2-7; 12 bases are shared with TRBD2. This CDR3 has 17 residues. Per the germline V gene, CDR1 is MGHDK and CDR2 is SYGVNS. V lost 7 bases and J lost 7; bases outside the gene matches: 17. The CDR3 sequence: CASTDAPTSGLAGEQYF. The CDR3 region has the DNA TGTGCCAGCACCGACGCTCCTACGTCCGGACTAGCGGGAGAGCAGTACTTC.

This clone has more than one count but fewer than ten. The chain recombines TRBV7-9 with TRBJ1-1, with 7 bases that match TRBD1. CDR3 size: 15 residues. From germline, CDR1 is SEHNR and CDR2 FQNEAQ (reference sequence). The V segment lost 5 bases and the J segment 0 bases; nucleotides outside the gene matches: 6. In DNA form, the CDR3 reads TGTGCCAGCAGCAGGGAGACAGGGTTGAACACTGAAGCTTTCTTT. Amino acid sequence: CASSRETGLNTEAFF.

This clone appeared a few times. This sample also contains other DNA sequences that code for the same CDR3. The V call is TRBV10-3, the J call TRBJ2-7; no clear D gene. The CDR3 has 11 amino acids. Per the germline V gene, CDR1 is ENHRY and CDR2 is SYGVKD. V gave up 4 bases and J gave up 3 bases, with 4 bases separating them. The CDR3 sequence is CAISANYEQYF. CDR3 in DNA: TGTGCCATCAGTGCAAACTACGAGCAGTACTTC.

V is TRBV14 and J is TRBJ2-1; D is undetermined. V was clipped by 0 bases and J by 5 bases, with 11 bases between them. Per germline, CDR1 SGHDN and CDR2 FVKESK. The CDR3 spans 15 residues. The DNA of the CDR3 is TGTGCCAGCAGCCAAGATCTACCGCGGCACAATGAGCAGTTCTTC. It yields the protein CASSQDLPRHNEQFF. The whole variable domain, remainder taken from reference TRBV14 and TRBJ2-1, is EAGVTQFPSHSVIEKGQTVTLRCDPISGHDNLYWYRRVMGKEIKFLLHFVKESKQDESGMPNNRFLAERTGGTYSTLKVQPAELEDSGVYFCASSQDLPRHNEQFFGPGTRLTVL.

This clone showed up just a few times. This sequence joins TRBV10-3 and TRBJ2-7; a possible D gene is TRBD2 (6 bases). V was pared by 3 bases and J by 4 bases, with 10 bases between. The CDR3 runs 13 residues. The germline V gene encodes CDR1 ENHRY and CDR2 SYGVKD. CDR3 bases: TGTGCCATCAGTGATGCCGGGACTTACGAGCAGTACTTC. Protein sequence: CAISDAGTYEQYF.

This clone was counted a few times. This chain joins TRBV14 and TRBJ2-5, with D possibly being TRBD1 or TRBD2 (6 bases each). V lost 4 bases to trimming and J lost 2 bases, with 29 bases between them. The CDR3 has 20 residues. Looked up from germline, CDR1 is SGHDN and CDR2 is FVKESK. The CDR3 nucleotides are TGTGCCAGCAGCCGCCCCCGGTCAGGGGACTTTCAGCGGTTACAAGAGACCCAGTACTTC. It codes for CASSRPRSGDFQRLQETQYF.

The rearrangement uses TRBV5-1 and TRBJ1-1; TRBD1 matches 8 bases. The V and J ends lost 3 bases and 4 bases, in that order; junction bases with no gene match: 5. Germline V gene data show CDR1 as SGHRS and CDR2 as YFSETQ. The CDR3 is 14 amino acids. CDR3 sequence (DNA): TGCGCCAGCAGCTCCGGACAGGGAGTCACTGAAGCTTTCTTT. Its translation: CASSSGQGVTEAFF.

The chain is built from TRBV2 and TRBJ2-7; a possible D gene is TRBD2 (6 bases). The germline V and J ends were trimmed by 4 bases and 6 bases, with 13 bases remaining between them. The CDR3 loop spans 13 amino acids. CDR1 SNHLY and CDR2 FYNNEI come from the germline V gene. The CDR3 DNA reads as TGTGCCAGCAGTGTGGATTCCGGGGGCGAGCAGTACTTC. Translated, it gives CASSVDSGGEQYF.

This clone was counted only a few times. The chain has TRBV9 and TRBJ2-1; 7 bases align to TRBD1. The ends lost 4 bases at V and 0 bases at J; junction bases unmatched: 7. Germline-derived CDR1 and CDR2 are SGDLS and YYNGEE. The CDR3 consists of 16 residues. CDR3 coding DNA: TGTGCCAGCAGCACACGACAGGGTCTCTCCTACAATGAGCAGTTCTTC. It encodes CASSTRQGLSYNEQFF. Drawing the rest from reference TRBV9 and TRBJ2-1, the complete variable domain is DSGVTQTPKHLITATGQRVTLRCSPRSGDLSVYWYQQSLDQGLQFLIQYYNGEERAKGNILERFSAQQFPDLHSELNLSSLELGDSALYFCASSTRQGLSYNEQFFGPGTRLTVL.

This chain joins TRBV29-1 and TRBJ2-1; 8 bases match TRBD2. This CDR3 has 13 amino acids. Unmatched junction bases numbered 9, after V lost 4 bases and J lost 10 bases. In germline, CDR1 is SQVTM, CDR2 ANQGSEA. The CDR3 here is CSVAMRGGQEQFF. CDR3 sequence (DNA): TGCAGCGTTGCAATGCGCGGGGGGCAAGAGCAGTTCTTC.

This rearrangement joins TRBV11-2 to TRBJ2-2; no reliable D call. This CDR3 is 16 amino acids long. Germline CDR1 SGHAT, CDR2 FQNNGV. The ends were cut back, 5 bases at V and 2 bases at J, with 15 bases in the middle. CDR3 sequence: CASSRQIFPNTGELFF. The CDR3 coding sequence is TGTGCCAGCAGCCGCCAAATCTTCCCCAACACCGGGGAGCTGTTTTTT.

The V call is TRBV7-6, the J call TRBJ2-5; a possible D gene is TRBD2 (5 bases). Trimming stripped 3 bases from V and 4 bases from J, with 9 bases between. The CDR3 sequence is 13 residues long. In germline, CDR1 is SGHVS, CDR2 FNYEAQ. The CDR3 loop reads CASSFKGAETQYF. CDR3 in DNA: TGTGCCAGCAGCTTTAAGGGAGCAGAGACCCAGTACTTC.

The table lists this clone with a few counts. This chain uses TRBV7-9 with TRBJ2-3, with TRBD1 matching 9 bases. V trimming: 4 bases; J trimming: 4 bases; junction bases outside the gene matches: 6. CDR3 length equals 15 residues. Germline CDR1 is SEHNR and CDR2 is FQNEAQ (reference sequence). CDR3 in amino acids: CASSSGDRVADTQYF. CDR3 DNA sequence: TGTGCCAGCAGCTCGGGGGACAGGGTAGCAGATACGCAGTATTTT.

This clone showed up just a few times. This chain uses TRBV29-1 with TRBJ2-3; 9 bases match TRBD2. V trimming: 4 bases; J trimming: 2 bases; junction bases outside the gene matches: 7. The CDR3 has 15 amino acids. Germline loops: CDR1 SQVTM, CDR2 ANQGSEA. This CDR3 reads CSVVLIAGATDTQYF. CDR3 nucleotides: TGCAGCGTTGTGTTGATAGCGGGAGCCACAGATACGCAGTATTTT.

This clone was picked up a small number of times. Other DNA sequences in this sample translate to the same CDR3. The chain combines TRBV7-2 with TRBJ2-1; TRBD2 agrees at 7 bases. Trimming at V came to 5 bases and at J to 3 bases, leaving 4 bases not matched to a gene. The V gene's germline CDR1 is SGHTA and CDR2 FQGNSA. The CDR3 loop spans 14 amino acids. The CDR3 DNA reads TGTGCCAGCAGCCGAGGCGGGAGCTACAATGAGCAGTTCTTC. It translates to CASSRGGSYNEQFF.